The T cell receptor beta chain described here comes from a study of PD-1 blockade in classical Hodgkin lymphoma. Study-level points and caveats: The study reported lower baseline TCR diversity in newly diagnosed patients than in healthy donors.

Each patient experienced a relapse that followed autologous stem cell transplantation, and brentuximab vedotin exposure varied. After thawing, PBMCs were subjected to magnetic negative selection to isolate CD8+ T cells. This CDR3 has 14 residues. J gave up 6 bases and V 5 bases, and 8 bases lay outside the gene matches. CDR1 and CDR2 (germline): SGHVS, FNYEAQ. About this clone: Its antigen is as yet unknown.

Only in-frame clones appear in the TCRdb table, and some are missing; sequencing was by immunoSEQ multiplex PCR. Among 25,000 to 30,000 clones listed, 88% were seen once. Sequenced material: CD8+ T cells from blood, taken at baseline. The origin of this receptor is a human donor with classical Hodgkin lymphoma. The chain carries TRBV7-6 and TRBJ1-2; 8 nucleotides match TRBD1. The CDR3 sequence: CASSPRTGPNGYTF. The CDR3 DNA is TGTGCCAGCAGCCCACGGACAGGGCCCAATGGCTACACCTTC. The whole variable domain, filled in from reference TRBV7-6 and TRBJ1-2, reads GAGVSQSPRYKVTKRGQDVALRCDPISGHVSLYWYRQALGQGPEFLTYFNYEAQQDKSGLPNDRFSAERPEGSISTLTIQRTEQRDSAMYRCASSPRTGPNGYTFGSGTRLTVV.